This T cell receptor (beta chain) emerged from a study of cytomegalovirus exposure and HLA in healthy donors. At the level of the study: Later, an analysis reported that the 110 or so validation repertoires had used the same platform as the roughly 720 first-cohort repertoires.

Profiled with immunoSEQ multiplex PCR; TCRdb holds only in-frame clones, not every one. The sample shows some 120,000 clones, more than 95% of them seen only once. The CDR3 covers 12 residues. Trimming took off 0 bases at V and 10 bases at J, with 7 bases between the two ends. CDR1 is MNHEY and CDR2 is SVGAGI in the germline V gene. This clonotype originated in a man aged 18 to 30 in good health and CMV-seronegative. The sequenced material came from PBMCs. The chain uses TRBV6-5 and TRBJ2-1, with D unresolved. CDR3 protein: CASSYSGREQFF. The CDR3 nucleotides are TGTGCCAGCAGTTACTCGGGCCGGGAGCAGTTCTTC.